Below are 12 T cell receptor beta chains sequenced from a single sample in a study of blood T cell repertoires in COVID-19. Method: immunoSEQ multiplex PCR; TCRdb's copy keeps in-frame clones and lacks some. Here the sample spans about 200,000 clones, 82% being singletons. The specimen was PBMCs or T cells enriched from blood (not recorded which). The receptors shown here come from a man aged 35 to 55 who had recovered from COVID-19.

This clone was picked up a small number of times. Mismatch with germline at one junction end may stem from a read error. J is TRBJ1-2 and V is TRBV4-1, with D possibly being TRBD1 (6 bases). CDR1 is MGHRA and CDR2 is YSYEKL in the germline V gene. The CDR3 is 16 residues long. CDR3 nucleotide sequence: TGCGCCAGCACCCAACGGGTACAGGGTCAACTCTATGGCTACACCTTC. Translation: CASTQRVQGQLYGYTF.

The chain couples TRBV28 to TRBJ2-6; the D is unclear. Germline V gene data show CDR1 as MDHEN and CDR2 as SYDVKM. The germline V and J ends were trimmed by 5 bases and 0 bases, with 8 bases remaining between them. The CDR3 spans 15 residues. The CDR3 nucleotides are TGTGCCAGCAGTCTTGACTCCTCTGGGGCCAACGTCCTGACTTTC. Residues: CASSLDSSGANVLTF.

The rearrangement uses TRBV5-1 and TRBJ1-1, with a weak D call TRBD1 (6 bases). The length of the CDR3 is 14 residues. Per the germline V gene, CDR1 is SGHRS and CDR2 is YFSETQ. The germline V and J ends were trimmed by 4 bases and 6 bases, with 16 bases remaining between them. CDR3 in amino acids: CASSVSGDAPEAFF. The CDR3 bases are TGCGCCAGCAGCGTCTCAGGGGACGCCCCTGAAGCTTTCTTT. The complete variable domain, with remaining parts taken from reference TRBV5-1 and TRBJ1-1, reads KAGVTQTPRYLIKTRGQQVTLSCSPISGHRSVSWYQQTPGQGLQFLFEYFSETQRNKGNFPGRFSGRQFSNSRSEMNVSTLELGDSALYLCASSVSGDAPEAFFGQGTRLTVV.

This clone is a singleton in its sample. The rearrangement joins TRBV7-2 to TRBJ2-7, with a weak D call TRBD2 (5 bases). Trimming cost V 4 bases and J 5 bases, with 12 bases left between them. Per the germline V gene, CDR1 is SGHTA and CDR2 is FQGNSA. The CDR3 length is 13 residues. In nucleotides, the CDR3 is TGTGCCAGCAGCTCCCGGGCCGGGGACGAGCAGTACTTC. It specifies CASSSRAGDEQYF.

The chain couples TRBV29-1 to TRBJ2-1, with 9 bases lining up with TRBD2. The V gene end was trimmed by 7 bases and the J gene end by 4 bases; junction bases not matched to a gene: 8. Germline lookup yields CDR1 SQVTM and CDR2 ANQGSEA. CDR3 length: 14 residues. Here the CDR3 reads CSGDSGSYYNEQFF. In DNA, the CDR3 is TGCAGCGGAGATAGCGGGAGTTATTACAATGAGCAGTTCTTC.

CDR3 DNA: TGTGCCAGCAGTTCCGCCGCGGGGACGGGCTACACCTTC. Its translation is CASSSAAGTGYTF. The gene calls are TRBV6-2 or TRBV6-3 and TRBJ1-2, with D possibly being TRBD1 (5 bases). The germline V and J ends were trimmed by 4 bases and 8 bases, with 14 bases remaining between them. This CDR3 spans 13 amino acids. The V gene's germline CDR1 is MNHEY and CDR2 SVGEGT.

The chain has TRBV4-2 and TRBJ1-4, with D perhaps matching TRBD1 (6 bases). The V end was cut by 5 bases, the J end by 5 bases, with 15 bases between. The CDR3 sequence is 15 residues long. Germline V gene data show CDR1 as LGHNA and CDR2 as YNFKEQ. DNA for the CDR3: TGTGCCAGCAGCGAAATACAGGGAATAAATGAAAAACTGTTTTTT. Residues: CASSEIQGINEKLFF.

The chain carries TRBV27 and TRBJ2-1, with 8 bases fitting TRBD1. The CDR3 loop spans 15 amino acids. With 5 bases clipped from V and 4 bases from J, the junction kept 7 bases outside the gene matches. Germline CDR1 reads MNHEY; CDR2 reads SMNVEV (reference sequence). The CDR3 nucleotides are TGTGCCAGCAGTCTCCTGACAGGGGCTTACAATGAGCAGTTCTTC. Translation: CASSLLTGAYNEQFF.

The chain combines TRBV5-1 with TRBJ2-5; 9 bases line up with TRBD2. CDR1 SGHRS and CDR2 YFSETQ come from the germline V gene. V dropped 3 bases and J dropped 3; count of bases not matched to a gene: 6. The CDR3 is 15 amino acids. CDR3: CASSYGLATKETQYF. The CDR3 DNA follows: TGCGCCAGCAGCTACGGACTAGCGACCAAAGAGACCCAGTACTTC.

The chain recombines TRBV7-2 with TRBJ2-5; D unclear. Germline V lookup: CDR1 SGHTA, CDR2 FQGNSA. Trimming cost V 3 bases and J 4 bases, with 9 bases left between them. The CDR3 sequence is 13 residues long. DNA for the CDR3: TGTGCCAGCAGCTTTGTCAGATTAGAGACCCAGTACTTC. Amino acid sequence: CASSFVRLETQYF.

CDR3 nucleotide sequence: TGCGCCAACCTCCCGGAACAGTCTCGGTTACCACTGACCTACGAGCAGTACTTC. This sequence encodes CANLPEQSRLPLTYEQYF. V and J are TRBV23-1 and TRBJ2-7, with D unclear. TRBV23-1 is identified as an open reading frame with a role that is uncertain. CDR3 length: 18 amino acids. Trimming removed 10 bases at V and 2 bases at J, with 30 bases between.

V gene TRBV28 combines with J gene TRBJ1-1; weak D call: TRBD1 (6 bases). The V and J ends lost 5 bases and 7 bases respectively, with 20 bases between them. The CDR3 is 15 amino acids. The V gene's germline CDR1 is MDHEN and CDR2 SYDVKM. CDR3 residues: CASSPSGTKGFEAFF. CDR3 bases: TGTGCCAGCAGTCCATCCGGGACAAAAGGGTTTGAAGCTTTCTTT.